These 28 T cell receptor beta chains share one sample of origin, sequenced in a study of T cell repertoires in cytomegalovirus infection. TCRdb reanalysed the reads using MiXCR and keeps one entry per CDR3 protein. This sample carries about 190,000 distinct CDR3 sequences, roughly 27% of them seen once, and the ten largest clones take 30% to 35%. Sequencing used PBMCs. The receptors originated from a human donor in good health (CMV status not recorded). Some clones in this sample may be carry-over from other donors' samples.

This chain connects TRBV19 to TRBJ1-1; possibly TRBD1 for D (5 bases). Germline V CDR1 and CDR2: LNHDA, SQIVND (reference sequence). Trimming removed 3 bases from V and 10 bases from J, with 9 bases in between. The CDR3 is 11 residues long. CDR3 nucleotides: TGTGCCAGTAGTATGTCAGGGCCAGCTTTCTTT. Translated: CASSMSGPAFF.

This clonotype was seen many times. The V gene is TRBV7-8, the J gene TRBJ2-7; TRBD2 matches at 12 bases. The trim removed 5 bases at V and 0 bases at J, leaving 8 bases unmatched. This CDR3 spans 17 amino acids. CDR1 is SGHVS, CDR2 FQNEAQ, per germline. CDR3 loop: CASSLSSGGAFSYEQYF. For the CDR3, the DNA is TGTGCCAGCAGCCTCTCTAGCGGGGGGGCTTTCTCCTACGAGCAGTACTTC.

The chain recombines TRBV19 with TRBJ1-1, with D perhaps TRBD1 (5 bases). Germline CDR1 LNHDA, CDR2 SQIVND (reference sequence). The CDR3 contains 14 residues. V was cut by 3 bases and J by 4 bases, with 12 bases left in between. The CDR3 protein is CASSIAGTGTEAFF. DNA of the CDR3: TGTGCCAGTAGTATTGCAGGGACGGGCACTGAAGCTTTCTTT. The full variable domain, completed using reference TRBV19 and TRBJ1-1, is DGGITQSPKYLFRKEGQNVTLSCEQNLNHDAMYWYRQDPGQGLRLIYYSQIVNDFQKGDIAEGYSVSREKKESFPLTVTSAQKNPTAFYLCASSIAGTGTEAFFGQGTRLTVV.

V gene TRBV6-2 or TRBV6-3 combines with J gene TRBJ2-1; D tentatively fits TRBD1 or TRBD2 (6 bases each). The germline V and J ends were trimmed by 3 bases and 4 bases, with 13 bases remaining between them. This CDR3 spans 15 amino acids. The V gene's germline CDR1 is MNHEY and CDR2 SVGEGT. CDR3 DNA: TGTGCCAGCAGTTATGACCAGGGGACTTACAATGAGCAGTTCTTC. This translates into CASSYDQGTYNEQFF.

The genes are TRBV11-2 and TRBJ1-1; D is unclear. Germline V lookup: CDR1 SGHAT, CDR2 FQNNGV. V lost 2 bases and J 0 bases, leaving 16 bases between the germline ends. CDR3 size: 17 residues. For the CDR3, the DNA is TGTGCCAGCAGCTTAACCCTGGGTAGGGTCATGAACACTGAAGCTTTCTTT. Amino acid sequence: CASSLTLGRVMNTEAFF.

This clonotype was seen a handful of times. The genes are TRBV12-3 or TRBV12-4 and TRBJ1-2; perhaps TRBD1 as D (5 bases). The CDR3 is 12 amino acids. The V and J ends lost 4 bases and 8 bases respectively, with 11 bases between them. The DNA of the CDR3 is TGTGCCAGCAGTTCAAAGACAGAAGGCTACACCTTC. Its protein is CASSSKTEGYTF.

This clonotype came up a few times. The V gene is TRBV27, the J gene TRBJ2-1; D is ambiguous. This CDR3 has 13 amino acids. Trimming cost V 4 bases and J 7 bases, with 11 bases left between them. CDR1 and CDR2 from the germline V gene are MNHEY and SMNVEV (reference sequence). CDR3 sequence: CASSSWTENEQFF. The CDR3 DNA reads as TGTGCCAGCAGTTCCTGGACGGAGAATGAGCAGTTCTTC.

The chain links TRBV6-5 to TRBJ1-5; unclear D gene. CDR1 is MNHEY and CDR2 is SVGAGI in the germline V gene. The CDR3 has 15 amino acids. V lost 5 bases to trimming and J lost 1 base, with 12 bases between them. The CDR3 DNA follows: TGTGCCAGCAGTCGTACATCGGGGAGCAATCAGCCCCAGCATTTT. Its translation is CASSRTSGSNQPQHF.

The J gene is TRBJ2-5, the V gene TRBV6-6, with D perhaps assigned TRBD1 or TRBD2 (5 bases each). Germline lookup yields CDR1 MNHNY and CDR2 SVGAGI (reference sequence). The V end lost 0 bases, the J end lost 1 base, and 12 bases lay between the germline ends. The CDR3 contains 16 residues. CDR3: CASSYSRSGPQETQYF. As DNA, the CDR3 is TGTGCCAGCAGTTACTCGCGTTCGGGGCCCCAAGAGACCCAGTACTTC.

The chain uses TRBV25-1 and TRBJ2-1, with 8 bases matching TRBD1. CDR3 length equals 15 residues. Trimming cost V 5 bases and J 6 bases; bases outside gene matches: 9. Germline CDR1 reads MGHDK; CDR2 reads SYGVNS. The CDR3 DNA sequence: TGTGCCAGCAGTCCTCGCCGGACAGGGCCCAATGAGCAGTTCTTC. Encoded protein: CASSPRRTGPNEQFF.

Comments on this clonotype: The junction and the germline gene differ at one end; a read error may be behind it. V usage is TRBV2 and J usage is TRBJ2-1; D gene uncertain. This CDR3 spans 13 amino acids. Germline CDR1 SNHLY, CDR2 FYNNEI. The CDR3 region is CASSEMVVESPVF. DNA for the CDR3: TGTGCCAGCAGTGAGATGGTCGTAGAGAGCCCAGTCTTC. Using reference TRBV2 and TRBJ2-1 for the parts outside the CDR3, the full variable domain is EPEVTQTPSHQVTQMGQEVILRCVPISNHLYFYWYRQILGQKVEFLVSFYNNEISEKSEIFDDQFSVERPDGSNFTLKIRSTKLEDSAMYFCASSEMVVESPVFGPGTRLTVL.

This clonotype was counted a single time. The CDR3 is CASSLLGPRMRGNQPQHF. CDR3 nucleotide sequence: TGTGCCAGCAGCTTATTGGGGCCGAGGATGAGGGGCAATCAGCCCCAGCATTTT. V gene TRBV7-8 combines with J gene TRBJ1-5; D possibly corresponds to TRBD1 (5 bases). The germline V gene has CDR1 SGHVS and CDR2 FQNEAQ. This CDR3 contains 18 residues. Trimming pared 2 bases from V and 2 bases from J, leaving 19 bases between.

This clonotype came up many times. This chain uses TRBV6-2 or TRBV6-3 with TRBJ1-5; tentatively, D is TRBD1 (5 bases). This CDR3 spans 15 amino acids. Trimming pared 2 bases from V and 1 base from J, leaving 9 bases between. Germline V gene lookup returns CDR1 MNHEY and CDR2 SVGEGT. The CDR3 reads CASSYARGSNQPQHF. Here the CDR3 DNA reads TGTGCCAGCAGTTACGCCCGGGGGAGCAATCAGCCCCAGCATTTT.

The sample holds a few counts of this clonotype. This chain links TRBV29-1 with TRBJ2-7, with 9 bases lining up with TRBD2. Germline V gives CDR1 SQVTM, CDR2 ANQGSEA. V gave up 7 bases and J gave up 1 base; unmatched junction bases: 5. The CDR3 sequence is 13 residues long. The CDR3 DNA sequence: TGCAGCGCTCGGGCGGGGGGGTCCTACGAGCAGTACTTC. Amino acids: CSARAGGSYEQYF.

The chain couples TRBV7-3 to TRBJ2-1; TRBD2 is a possible D gene (6 bases). Trimming pared 1 base from V and 5 bases from J, leaving 15 bases between. This CDR3 spans 16 amino acids. The germline CDR1 and CDR2 sequences are SGHTA and FQGTGA. CDR3 in amino acids: CASSLSLGTGDNEQFF. The CDR3 region has the DNA TGTGCCAGCAGCTTAAGCCTCGGGACTGGAGACAATGAGCAGTTCTTC.

This clonotype came up many times. This chain connects TRBV7-9 to TRBJ2-3; 8 positions agree with TRBD1. The ends lost 5 bases at V and 4 bases at J; junction bases unmatched: 8. Per germline, CDR1 SEHNR and CDR2 FQNEAQ (reference sequence). The CDR3 covers 15 residues. The CDR3 loop reads CASSQTGVGADTQYF. Here the CDR3 DNA reads TGTGCCAGCAGCCAGACAGGGGTTGGCGCAGATACGCAGTATTTT.

This clonotype occurred a few times. The gene calls are TRBV19 and TRBJ2-2; no definite D call. The CDR3 consists of 12 residues. Germline-derived CDR1 and CDR2 are LNHDA and SQIVND (reference sequence). The V and J ends lost 3 bases and 5 bases respectively, with 4 bases between them. CDR3 coding DNA: TGTGCCAGTAGTATGCTGACCGGGGAGCTGTTTTTT. This gives the protein CASSMLTGELFF. Filled out from reference TRBV19 and TRBJ2-2, the complete variable domain reads DGGITQSPKYLFRKEGQNVTLSCEQNLNHDAMYWYRQDPGQGLRLIYYSQIVNDFQKGDIAEGYSVSREKKESFPLTVTSAQKNPTAFYLCASSMLTGELFFGEGSRLTVL.

The chain employs TRBV2 and TRBJ1-4; D gene uncertain. V lost 10 bases and J 3 bases, leaving 12 bases between the germline ends. The V gene's germline CDR1 is SNHLY and CDR2 FYNNEI. There are 13 residues in the CDR3. CDR3 region: CATFLGANEKLFF. In DNA, the CDR3 is TGTGCCACCTTCCTTGGGGCTAATGAAAAACTGTTTTTT.

In this sample, this clonotype turned up a few times. This chain uses TRBV25-1 with TRBJ1-2; no definite D call. V was cut by 2 bases and J by 4 bases, with 11 bases left in between. Germline V gene data show CDR1 as MGHDK and CDR2 as SYGVNS. This CDR3 is built from 14 residues. CDR3 sequence: CASSELGIGYGYTF. The CDR3 DNA is TGTGCCAGCAGTGAACTAGGGATCGGCTATGGCTACACCTTC.

The gene calls are TRBV19 and TRBJ2-5, with D unresolved. Germline V gene lookup returns CDR1 LNHDA and CDR2 SQIVND (reference sequence). This CDR3 contains 13 residues. Trimming pared 10 bases from V and 3 bases from J, leaving 15 bases between. CDR3 residues: CATRRGPEETQYF. CDR3 in DNA: TGTGCCACCAGGAGAGGCCCCGAAGAGACCCAGTACTTC.

Only a few counts were recorded for this clonotype. This chain connects TRBV9 to TRBJ1-1; TRBD1 aligns across 8 bases. Germline V lookup: CDR1 SGDLS, CDR2 YYNGEE. V dropped 2 bases and J dropped 0; count of bases not matched to a gene: 3. The CDR3 sequence is 15 residues long. CDR3 sequence (DNA): TGTGCCAGCAGCGTGACAGGGGTCATGAACACTGAAGCTTTCTTT. This translates into CASSVTGVMNTEAFF. Supplemented by reference TRBV9 and TRBJ1-1, the full variable domain reads DSGVTQTPKHLITATGQRVTLRCSPRSGDLSVYWYQQSLDQGLQFLIQYYNGEERAKGNILERFSAQQFPDLHSELNLSSLELGDSALYFCASSVTGVMNTEAFFGQGTRLTVV.

This clonotype was detected a few times. The V call is TRBV5-1, the J call TRBJ2-5; 10 bases line up with TRBD1. CDR1 is SGHRS and CDR2 is YFSETQ in the germline V gene. The CDR3 spans 16 residues. The J segment lost 5 bases and the V segment lost 0 bases, leaving 7 bases of the junction unmatched. CDR3 protein: CASSLAGTGEGETQYF. The CDR3 DNA sequence: TGCGCCAGCAGCTTGGCCGGGACAGGGGAAGGGGAGACCCAGTACTTC.

This clonotype was recorded many times. The chain carries TRBV7-6 and TRBJ2-5; 10 nucleotides line up with TRBD1. This CDR3 contains 14 residues. Germline values: CDR1 SGHVS, CDR2 FNYEAQ. V lost 3 bases and J lost 5; bases outside the gene matches: 3. The CDR3 sequence is CASSFGTGAETQYF. In nucleotides, the CDR3 is TGTGCCAGCAGCTTCGGGACAGGGGCTGAGACCCAGTACTTC. The full variable domain, completed using reference TRBV7-6 and TRBJ2-5, is GAGVSQSPRYKVTKRGQDVALRCDPISGHVSLYWYRQALGQGPEFLTYFNYEAQQDKSGLPNDRFSAERPEGSISTLTIQRTEQRDSAMYRCASSFGTGAETQYFGPGTRLLVL.

This clonotype has ten or more counts. V is TRBV7-2 and J is TRBJ1-2, with no clear D. The CDR3 length is 14 residues. Germline CDR1 reads SGHTA; CDR2 reads FQGNSA. V was cut by 5 bases and J by 5 bases, with 15 bases left in between. As DNA, the CDR3 is TGTGCCAGCAGCCCCGGACGTTACAAATATGGCTACACCTTC. It codes for CASSPGRYKYGYTF.

V and J are TRBV29-1 and TRBJ2-3; D might be TRBD2 (6 bases). The germline V gene encodes CDR1 SQVTM and CDR2 ANQGSEA. Trimming stripped 4 bases from V and 6 bases from J, with 17 bases between. CDR3 length equals 14 residues. The CDR3 DNA is TGCAGCGTTGGTAGCGGAGAGGGTTTGGATACGCAGTATTTT. Translating it yields CSVGSGEGLDTQYF.

This clonotype was seen more than once but under ten times. The chain couples TRBV20-1 to TRBJ2-7; TRBD2 matches at 10 bases. V lost 1 base and J lost 0; bases outside the gene matches: 6. The germline V gene has CDR1 DFQATT and CDR2 SNEGSKA (reference sequence). This CDR3 is 16 amino acids long. CDR3 amino acids: CSARVATSGVSYEQYF. In nucleotides, the CDR3 is TGCAGTGCTAGAGTAGCCACTAGCGGGGTCTCCTACGAGCAGTACTTC.

Worth noting for this clonotype: It may be a read error: a sequence one base away is much more abundant. This chain connects TRBV7-8 to TRBJ2-3, with TRBD2 matching over 7 bases. Germline loops: CDR1 SGHVS, CDR2 FQNEAQ. This CDR3 comprises 17 residues. Written as DNA, the CDR3 is TGTGCCAGCAGCTTAGGGCATAGCGGGCCTAGCACACATACGCAGTATTTT. Residues: CASSLGHSGPSTHTQYF. The whole variable domain, remainder taken from reference TRBV7-8 and TRBJ2-3, is GAGVSQSPRYKVAKRGQDVALRCDPISGHVSLFWYQQALGQGPEFLTYFQNEAQLDKSGLPSDRFFAERPEGSVSTLKIQRTQQEDSAVYLCASSLGHSGPSTHTQYFGPGTRLTVL.

This clonotype showed up many times. This rearrangement joins TRBV29-1 to TRBJ2-6; D is possibly TRBD1 (5 bases). Trimming took 6 bases from V and 3 from J, leaving 12 bases between them. The CDR3 covers 14 residues. CDR1 is SQVTM and CDR2 is ANQGSEA in the germline V gene. In DNA form, the CDR3 reads TGCAGCGTACCGCAGGGTGGTGGGGCCAACGTCCTGACTTTC. This translates into CSVPQGGGANVLTF. Variable domain in full (rest from reference TRBV29-1 and TRBJ2-6): SAVISQKPSRDICQRGTSLTIQCQVDSQVTMMFWYRQQPGQSLTLIATANQGSEATYESGFVIDKFPISRPNLTFSTLTVSNMSPEDSSIYLCSVPQGGGANVLTFGAGSRLTVL.